The present entry profiles one T cell receptor beta chain with its context. Amplified TCR beta CDR3 regions came from RNA transcripts. HTBI primers were used for first-round RT-PCR of the TCR CDR3. TCRdb fed the multiplex PCR reads into MiXCR, producing one record per CDR3 protein. The sample lists some 490,000 distinct CDR3 sequences, 20% to 25% occurring once. Trimming cost V 1 base and J 7 bases, with 14 bases left between them. CDR1 is DFQATT, CDR2 SNEGSKA, per germline (reference sequence). The CDR3 runs 14 residues. The sample belongs to a study of T cells in Graves' hyperthyroidism and ophthalmopathy.

The sequenced sample consisted of blood. This clonotype was obtained from a woman in her seventies with Graves' ophthalmopathy. The rearrangement joins TRBV20-1 to TRBJ2-1; D tentatively reads TRBD1 or TRBD2 (6 bases each). CDR3 region: CSARVKGGLNEQFF. The CDR3 DNA reads TGCAGTGCTAGAGTTAAGGGGGGACTGAATGAGCAGTTCTTC.